This entry lists 15 T cell receptor beta chains sequenced from one sample in a study of cytomegalovirus exposure and HLA in healthy donors. Amplification used 60 Vbeta primers and 13 Jbeta primers. Sequencing was performed with immunoSEQ multiplex PCR; in TCRdb, only in-frame clones are kept and a portion is missing. Found here are about 170,000 clones, about 75% of them singletons; the top ten hold 2.5% to 3.5%. Source material: PBMCs. Every receptor here comes from a woman aged 50 to 60 in good health and CMV-seropositive.

V usage is TRBV12-5 and J usage is TRBJ2-7; the match to TRBD2 covers 8 bases. V gave up 1 base and J gave up 9 bases; unmatched junction bases: 8. Germline-derived CDR1 and CDR2 are LGHNT and FRNRAP. The CDR3 spans 14 residues. In DNA form, the CDR3 reads TGTGCTAGTGGTTTGGCCGGGGGGGGCTTCGGGCAGTACTTC. It translates to CASGLAGGGFGQYF. Filled out from reference TRBV12-5 and TRBJ2-7, the complete variable domain reads DARVTQTPRHKVTEMGQEVTMRCQPILGHNTVFWYRQTMMQGLELLAYFRNRAPLDDSGMPKDRFSAEMPDATLATLKIQPSEPRDSAVYFCASGLAGGGFGQYFGPGTRLTVT.

The chain joins TRBV6-5 to TRBJ2-3; no clear D gene. Between the trimmed V and J ends, which lost 1 base and 2 bases, there was a span of 4 bases. Germline V gives CDR1 MNHEY, CDR2 SVGAGI. The CDR3 consists of 13 residues. CDR3: CASSYYITDTQYF. The DNA of the CDR3 is TGTGCCAGCAGTTACTACATCACAGATACGCAGTATTTT.

This CDR3 reads CASSDIPGTDLYEQYF. In DNA, the CDR3 is TGTGCCAGCAGTGATATCCCAGGGACAGACCTCTACGAGCAGTACTTC. The chain employs TRBV2 and TRBJ2-7; 7 bases line up with TRBD1. The CDR3 extends over 16 amino acids. With V trimmed by 3 bases and J by 3 bases, 11 bases remained unmatched. Germline loops: CDR1 SNHLY, CDR2 FYNNEI.

J is TRBJ1-1 and V is TRBV7-9; a weak D match, TRBD1 (6 bases). The germline V gene has CDR1 SEHNR and CDR2 FQNEAQ (reference sequence). This CDR3 has 13 amino acids. The V end was cut by 4 bases, the J end by 10 bases, with 16 bases between. CDR3 DNA sequence: TGTGCCAGCAGCTCTCATCTAGGGGGGGTAGCTTTCTTT. This codes for CASSSHLGGVAFF.

CDR3 in DNA: TGTGCCAGCAGTGAAGCGCGTACGGGTGAGCAGTTCTTC. Protein sequence: CASSEARTGEQFF. The chain uses TRBV6-1 and TRBJ2-1; no firm D call. V was shortened by 0 bases and J by 9 bases, with 9 bases between the two germline ends. From germline, CDR1 is MNHNS and CDR2 SASEGT. CDR3 length: 13 residues.

This clone was counted only a few times. V and J are TRBV5-6 and TRBJ1-2, with D possibly matching TRBD1 (6 bases). CDR3 length: 16 amino acids. CDR1 and CDR2 from the germline V gene are SGHDT and YYEEEE. The ends were cut back, 4 bases at V and 0 bases at J, with 16 bases in the middle. The CDR3 spells CASSRDTRMTNYGYTF. DNA of the CDR3: TGTGCCAGCAGCCGGGACACCCGGATGACTAACTATGGCTACACCTTC.

The chain carries TRBV10-2 and TRBJ1-4; TRBD1 aligns across 9 bases. Trimming cost V 6 bases and J 7 bases; bases outside gene matches: 6. This CDR3 region has 14 residues. Germline V gene lookup returns CDR1 WSHSY and CDR2 SAAADI. CDR3 sequence (DNA): TGCGCCAGCAGCGTACAGGGGGCAAGTGAAAAACTGTTTTTT. It specifies CASSVQGASEKLFF.

The chain is built from TRBV10-3 and TRBJ2-1, with TRBD2 matching 8 bases. Germline trimming cut 6 bases from V and 8 bases from J; bases unmatched to any gene: 12. The CDR3 is 15 amino acids. CDR1 is ENHRY and CDR2 is SYGVKD in the germline V gene. CDR3 coding DNA: TGTGCCATCAGCCATCCGAGCGGGGGTGGAGATGAGCAGTTCTTC. Encoded protein: CAISHPSGGGDEQFF.

This chain connects TRBV19 to TRBJ1-1, with TRBD1 identical over 9 bases. V shed 4 bases and J 5 bases; nucleotides not matched to a gene: 5. The CDR3 length is 14 residues. Germline-derived CDR1 and CDR2 are LNHDA and SQIVND (reference sequence). CDR3 protein: CASSRGDRATEAFF. As DNA, the CDR3 is TGTGCCAGTAGTAGGGGGGACAGGGCGACTGAAGCTTTCTTT.

A remark on this clone: Germline is not matched at one junction end, which may reflect a read error. CDR3 sequence reads: CSSSPGDRMNTEAFF. DNA of the CDR3: TGTTCCAGCAGCCCAGGGGACAGGATGAACACTGAAGCTTTCTTT. The chain has TRBV7-9 and TRBJ1-1, with TRBD1 matching 8 bases. Looked up from germline, CDR1 is SEHNR and CDR2 is FQNEAQ (reference sequence). The CDR3 is made up of 15 amino acids.

This clone appeared a single time. The chain links TRBV6-6 to TRBJ1-4, with TRBD1 as a possible D gene (6 bases). V dropped 5 bases and J dropped 5 bases, with 18 bases sitting between them. This CDR3 has 16 residues. Germline CDR1 is MNHNY and CDR2 is SVGAGI (reference sequence). CDR3 in DNA: TGTGCCAGCAGTGGCCAAACAGGGCGCCTAAATGAAAAACTGTTTTTT. Its protein is CASSGQTGRLNEKLFF.

J is TRBJ2-5 and V is TRBV11-1; weak D call: TRBD2 (5 bases). Trimming shortened V by 5 bases and J by 0 bases, and 13 bases separated the two germline ends. Per germline, CDR1 SGHAT and CDR2 FQDESV (reference sequence). There are 15 residues in the CDR3. DNA of the CDR3: TGTGCCAGCAGCCCGAGACTACAGTACCAAGAGACCCAGTACTTC. This encodes CASSPRLQYQETQYF.

V and J are TRBV5-1 and TRBJ2-5; weak D call: TRBD2 (5 bases). The end of the DNA aligns better with TRBJ2-7, so the J call may be wrong. CDR3 length: 13 amino acids. CDR1 SGHRS and CDR2 YFSETQ come from the germline V gene. The CDR3 loop is CASSPSSGYEQYF. The CDR3 nucleotides read TGCGCCAGCAGCCCCTCCAGCGGCTACGAGCAGTACTTC.

The V call is TRBV16, the J call TRBJ1-2, with D possibly being TRBD1 (5 bases). The CDR3 is 15 residues long. Between the trimmed V and J ends, which lost 0 bases and 7 bases, there was a span of 15 bases. Germline V gives CDR1 KGHSY, CDR2 FQNENV. This chain's CDR3 is CASSQSIGQGFGYTF. The CDR3 DNA sequence: TGTGCCAGCAGCCAATCCATTGGGCAGGGATTTGGCTACACCTTC.

Here the CDR3 reads CASNPTSYGRTGISNQPQHF. In nucleotides, the CDR3 is TGTGCCAGTAACCCTACCTCGTACGGCCGAACGGGGATAAGCAATCAGCCCCAGCATTTT. This chain connects TRBV19 to TRBJ1-5; D is unresolved. Trimming cost V 7 bases and J 1 base, with 29 bases left between them. This CDR3 is built from 20 residues. Looked up from germline, CDR1 is LNHDA and CDR2 is SQIVND (reference sequence).